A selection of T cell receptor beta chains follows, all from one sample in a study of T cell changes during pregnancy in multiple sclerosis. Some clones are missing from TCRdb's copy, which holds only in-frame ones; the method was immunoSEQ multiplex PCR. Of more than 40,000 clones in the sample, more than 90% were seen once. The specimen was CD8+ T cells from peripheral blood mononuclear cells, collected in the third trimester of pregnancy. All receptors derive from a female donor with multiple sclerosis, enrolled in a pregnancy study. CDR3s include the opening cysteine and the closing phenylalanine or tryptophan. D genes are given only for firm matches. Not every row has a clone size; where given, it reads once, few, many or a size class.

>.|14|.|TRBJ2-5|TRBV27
CASSPQVGVETQYF
TGTGCCAGCAGTCCCCAAGTCGGGGTCGAGACCCAGTACTTC
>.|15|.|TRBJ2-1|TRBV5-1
CASSLAPKLVNEQFF
TGCGCCAGCAGCTTGGCGCCAAAACTAGTCAATGAGCAGTTCTTC
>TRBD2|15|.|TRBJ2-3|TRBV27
CASSLRSTSDDTQYF
TGTGCCAGCAGTTTAAGAAGTACTAGCGACGATACGCAGTATTTT
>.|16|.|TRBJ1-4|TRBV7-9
CASSLPPDSKEEKLFF
TGTGCCAGCAGCCTGCCCCCGGACAGTAAGGAGGAAAAACTGTTTTTT
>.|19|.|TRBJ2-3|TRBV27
CASRHLWISGDFSPDTQYF
TGTGCCAGCAGACATCTCTGGATTAGCGGAGACTTTTCCCCAGATACGCAGTATTTT
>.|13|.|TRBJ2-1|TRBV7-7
CASSLRVDNEQFF
TGTGCCAGCAGCTTAAGAGTCGACAATGAGCAGTTCTTC
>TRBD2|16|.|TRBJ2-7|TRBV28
CASSAVSGTSNDEQYF
TGTGCCAGCAGTGCCGTTTCCGGGACTAGTAACGACGAGCAGTACTTC
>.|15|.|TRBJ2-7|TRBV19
CASSIFVGGFYEQYF
TGTGCCAGTAGTATCTTCGTAGGAGGGTTCTACGAGCAGTACTTC
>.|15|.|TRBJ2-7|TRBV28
CASSLLGQVFNEQYF
TGTGCCAGCAGTTTATTGGGCCAAGTCTTTAACGAGCAGTACTTC
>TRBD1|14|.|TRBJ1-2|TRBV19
CASSILPDRDGYTF
TGTGCCAGTAGTATACTCCCGGACAGGGACGGCTACACCTTC
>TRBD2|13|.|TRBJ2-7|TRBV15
CATSGGLAHEQYF
TGTGCCACCAGCGGGGGACTAGCCCACGAGCAGTACTTC
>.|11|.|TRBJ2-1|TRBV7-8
CASWREDEQFF
TGTGCCAGCTGGAGAGAGGATGAGCAGTTCTTC
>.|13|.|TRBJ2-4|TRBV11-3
CASSEPIENIQYF
TGTGCCAGCAGCGAACCTATTGAAAACATTCAGTACTTC
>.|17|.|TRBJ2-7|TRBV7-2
CASSLSLGEKASYEQYF
TGTGCCAGCAGCTTATCCCTGGGAGAGAAAGCCTCCTACGAGCAGTACTTC
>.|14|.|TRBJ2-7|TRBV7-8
CASSLRAGRNEQYF
TGTGCCAGCAGCTTACGGGCAGGGAGGAACGAGCAGTACTTC
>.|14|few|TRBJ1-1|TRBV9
CASSVGFGATEAFF
TGTGCCAGCAGCGTAGGGTTTGGGGCCACTGAAGCTTTCTTT
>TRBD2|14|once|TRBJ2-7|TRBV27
CASSGTSGTYEQYF
TGTGCCAGCAGCGGGACTAGCGGGACCTACGAGCAGTACTTC
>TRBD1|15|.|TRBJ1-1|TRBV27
CASSLLYRGDTEAFF
TGTGCCAGCAGTTTACTCTACAGGGGGGACACTGAAGCTTTCTTT
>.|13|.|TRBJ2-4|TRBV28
CASSGIARDIQYF
TGTGCCAGCAGCGGAATAGCGCGGGACATTCAGTACTTC
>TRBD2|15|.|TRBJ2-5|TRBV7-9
CASSPSGMGEETQYF
TGTGCCAGCAGCCCTAGCGGGATGGGAGAAGAGACCCAGTACTTC
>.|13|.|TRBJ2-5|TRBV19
CASSWAQGETQYF
TGTGCCAGTAGTTGGGCTCAGGGCGAGACCCAGTACTTC
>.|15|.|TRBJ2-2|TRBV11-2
CASSLVGKQTGELFF
TGTGCCAGCAGCTTAGTGGGCAAGCAAACCGGGGAGCTGTTTTTT
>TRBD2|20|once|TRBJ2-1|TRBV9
CASSVGFRGLEREGGNEQFF
TGTGCCAGCAGCGTAGGTTTTCGGGGGTTGGAGCGGGAGGGCGGGAATGAGCAGTTCTTC
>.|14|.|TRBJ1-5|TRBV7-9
CASSLEDGEEVQHF
TGTGCCAGCAGCTTAGAGGACGGGGAAGAAGTCCAGCATTTT
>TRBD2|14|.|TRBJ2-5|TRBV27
CASSWASGGETQYF
TGTGCCAGCAGTTGGGCTAGCGGGGGGGAGACCCAGTACTTC
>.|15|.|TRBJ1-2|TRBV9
CASSQEAEGFDGYTF
TGTGCCAGCAGCCAGGAAGCAGAGGGTTTCGATGGCTACACCTTC
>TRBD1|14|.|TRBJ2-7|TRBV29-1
CSVGGQGFSYEQYF
TGCAGCGTGGGGGGACAGGGGTTCTCCTACGAGCAGTACTTC
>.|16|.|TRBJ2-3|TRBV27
CASSESPGWGTDTQYF
TGTGCCAGCAGTGAATCCCCGGGGTGGGGAACAGATACGCAGTATTTT
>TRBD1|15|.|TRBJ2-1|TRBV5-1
CASSEGQGLYNEQFF
TGCGCCAGCAGCGAGGGACAGGGACTCTACAATGAGCAGTTCTTC
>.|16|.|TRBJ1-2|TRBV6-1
CASSEHDGSGPYGYTF
TGTGCCAGCAGTGAACATGACGGTTCTGGGCCCTATGGCTACACCTTC
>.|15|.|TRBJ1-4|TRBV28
CASSLPPTGHLELFF
TGTGCCAGCAGTTTACCCCCGACAGGACATTTGGAACTGTTTTTT
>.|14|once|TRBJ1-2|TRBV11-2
CASSLVVDSHGYTF
TGTGCCAGCAGCTTAGTAGTGGACAGTCATGGCTACACCTTC
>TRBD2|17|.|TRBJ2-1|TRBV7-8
CASSAWTSERSYNEQFF
TGTGCCAGCAGCGCCTGGACTAGCGAACGCTCCTACAATGAGCAGTTCTTC
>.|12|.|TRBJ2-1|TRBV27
CASSLSGGEQFF
TGTGCCAGCAGTTTATCAGGAGGTGAGCAGTTCTTC
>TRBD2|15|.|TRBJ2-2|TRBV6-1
CASSESGGGFRELFF
TGTGCCAGCAGTGAAAGCGGGGGGGGATTTCGGGAGCTGTTTTTT
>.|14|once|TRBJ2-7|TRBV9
CASSAEGGPYEQYF
TGTGCCAGCAGCGCCGAGGGCGGACCCTACGAGCAGTACTTC